The 19 T cell receptor beta chains listed next were all sequenced from one sample in a study of control samples from healthy donors and cancer patients. TCRdb's copy holds only in-frame clones and misses some; the assay was immunoSEQ multiplex PCR. The data contain more than 65,000 clones, 83% of them singletons. The sample comprised blood. These receptors were collected from a man in his sixties in good health.

Here the CDR3 DNA reads TGTGCCAGCAGCATAGAGATCTACGAGCAGTACTTC. It is translated as CASSIEIYEQYF. The chain is built from TRBV2 and TRBJ2-7; no definite D call. The V gene's germline CDR1 is SNHLY and CDR2 FYNNEI. The CDR3 consists of 12 residues. Trimming stripped 6 bases from V and 3 bases from J, with 9 bases between.

The rearrangement links TRBV3-1 (or the pseudogene TRBV3-2) to TRBJ2-3, with 9 bases identical to TRBD1. This CDR3 spans 15 amino acids. The germline V gene encodes CDR1 LGHDT and CDR2 YNNKEL (reference sequence). Trimming removed 5 bases from V and 2 bases from J; junction bases left unmatched: 5. CDR3 residues: CASSRTGAVTDTQYF. The CDR3 nucleotides read TGTGCCAGCAGCAGGACAGGGGCTGTCACAGATACGCAGTATTTT.

This clone came up a few times. This chain links TRBV9 with TRBJ2-1; no definite D call. Germline V gives CDR1 SGDLS, CDR2 YYNGEE. This CDR3 contains 13 residues. V shed 0 bases and J shed 6 bases, with 7 bases lying between them. This chain's CDR3 is CASSVGPLNEQFF. The CDR3 DNA is TGTGCCAGCAGCGTAGGTCCTCTCAATGAGCAGTTCTTC.

CDR3 protein: CASRGTSRETQYF. Here the CDR3 DNA reads TGCGCCAGCAGAGGGACTAGCCGAGAGACCCAGTACTTC. V gene TRBV4-1 combines with J gene TRBJ2-5, with 9 bases lining up with TRBD2. The CDR3 spans 13 residues. The J segment lost 4 bases and the V segment lost 6 bases, leaving 3 bases of the junction unmatched. Germline CDR1 is MGHRA and CDR2 is YSYEKL.

The chain uses TRBV7-8 and TRBJ1-5; 7 bases are a match to TRBD1. V lost 5 bases to trimming and J lost 6 bases; unmatched junction nucleotides: 1. The length of the CDR3 is 12 residues. CDR1 is SGHVS and CDR2 is FQNEAQ in the germline V gene. CDR3 in amino acids: CASSQGGQPQHF. The CDR3 DNA reads as TGTGCCAGCAGCCAGGGGGGTCAGCCCCAGCATTTT.

The rearrangement links TRBV11-3 to TRBJ2-2; 7 nucleotides align to TRBD2. The length of the CDR3 is 13 residues. The ends lost 3 bases at V and 9 bases at J; junction bases unmatched: 4. CDR1 is SGHNT and CDR2 is YENEEA in the germline V gene. The CDR3 DNA follows: TGTGCCAGCAGCTTGGGGCGGGAGAGGGAGCTGTTTTTT. It specifies CASSLGRERELFF.

This rearrangement joins TRBV5-4 to TRBJ2-7, with unresolved D. This CDR3 region has 13 residues. Trimming stripped 0 bases from V and 3 bases from J, with 7 bases between. Germline CDR1 reads SGHNT; CDR2 reads YYREEE (reference sequence). Here the CDR3 reads CASSLAGRYEQYF. DNA for the CDR3: TGTGCCAGCAGCTTGGCGGGTCGCTACGAGCAGTACTTC.

The V gene is TRBV7-8, the J gene TRBJ1-2; 8 positions match TRBD1. CDR1 and CDR2 (germline): SGHVS, FQNEAQ. V dropped 8 bases and J dropped 4; count of bases not matched to a gene: 9. CDR3 length: 14 amino acids. Written as DNA, the CDR3 is TGTGCCAGCTCAGGGACAGGAGGAGGCTATGGCTACACCTTC. Translation: CASSGTGGGYGYTF.

This clone showed up just once. The chain couples TRBV10-3 to TRBJ1-5, with 7 bases matching TRBD1. The CDR3 runs 15 residues. CDR1 is ENHRY and CDR2 is SYGVKD in the germline V gene. Trimming at V came to 11 bases and at J to 4 bases, leaving 14 bases not matched to a gene. In DNA form, the CDR3 reads TGTGCCGCCTTGGGACAGACACTTCTAAATCAGCCCCAGCATTTT. Residues: CAALGQTLLNQPQHF.

The chain couples TRBV27 to TRBJ2-2; the match to TRBD1 covers 8 bases. After removal of 6 bases from V and 6 bases from J, the junction contained 6 bases not matched to a gene. This CDR3 contains 14 residues. Germline values: CDR1 MNHEY, CDR2 SMNVEV (reference sequence). The CDR3 DNA sequence: TGTGCCAGCAGCCTGGGACAGGTGCCCGGGGAGCTGTTTTTT. It specifies CASSLGQVPGELFF.

The rearrangement links TRBV6-2 or TRBV6-3 to TRBJ1-5, with a possible D match to TRBD1 (5 bases). V was cut by 6 bases and J by 6 bases, with 18 bases left in between. CDR1 and CDR2 from the germline V gene are MNHEY and SVGEGT. This CDR3 is built from 15 residues. The CDR3: CASSHRGGSSQPQHF. The CDR3 nucleotides are TGTGCCAGCAGCCACCGGGGGGGATCAAGTCAGCCCCAGCATTTT.

The chain links TRBV7-9 to TRBJ2-5; D gene ambiguous. The CDR3 totals 13 residues. The germline V gene encodes CDR1 SEHNR and CDR2 FQNEAQ (reference sequence). The germline V and J ends were trimmed by 3 bases and 4 bases, with 9 bases remaining between them. CDR3 amino acids: CASSLNSVETQYF. The CDR3 DNA is TGTGCCAGCAGCTTGAATAGTGTAGAGACCCAGTACTTC.

The DNA of the CDR3 is TGTGCCAGCAGCTCTAGCGGGAACTCCTACGAGCAGTACTTC. Translating gives CASSSSGNSYEQYF. V and J are TRBV7-2 and TRBJ2-7, with TRBD2 matching over 9 bases. CDR3 length: 14 amino acids. Germline CDR1 is SGHTA and CDR2 is FQGNSA. Losses at the gene ends were 4 bases for V and 0 bases for J; bases not matched to a gene: 1.

In this sample, this clone turned up a few times. CDR3 nucleotide sequence: TGTGCCAGTAGTATGGAGCTTGCCGGGGAGCTGTTTTTT. It encodes CASSMELAGELFF. The chain is built from TRBV19 and TRBJ2-2; D is uncertain. Germline loops: CDR1 LNHDA, CDR2 SQIVND (reference sequence). This CDR3 has 13 amino acids. The germline V and J ends were trimmed by 3 bases and 6 bases, with 8 bases remaining between them.

The CDR3: CASSPDLGEYEQYF. The DNA for the CDR3 is TGCGCCAGCAGCCCGGACTTGGGGGAATACGAGCAGTACTTC. The chain is built from TRBV5-1 and TRBJ2-7, with D tentatively TRBD1 or TRBD2 (5 bases each). V was cut by 4 bases and J by 4 bases, with 15 bases left in between. The CDR3 runs to 14 residues. The V gene's germline CDR1 is SGHRS and CDR2 YFSETQ. Based on the CDR3 plus reference TRBV5-1 and TRBJ2-7, the full variable domain is KAGVTQTPRYLIKTRGQQVTLSCSPISGHRSVSWYQQTPGQGLQFLFEYFSETQRNKGNFPGRFSGRQFSNSRSEMNVSTLELGDSALYLCASSPDLGEYEQYFGPGTRLTVT.

A single count supports this clone. The chain is built from TRBV30 and TRBJ1-1; TRBD1 agrees at 9 bases. J gave up 5 bases and V 4 bases, and 11 bases lay outside the gene matches. The germline CDR1 and CDR2 sequences are GTSNPN and SVGIG (reference sequence). The CDR3 sequence is 15 residues long. The CDR3 DNA reads as TGTGCCTGGACAGACAAGGGACAGGGACCGACTGAAGCTTTCTTT. It is translated as CAWTDKGQGPTEAFF.

The chain carries TRBV4-3 and TRBJ1-6; D unresolved. Per germline, CDR1 LGHNA and CDR2 YSLEER. This CDR3 has 12 amino acids. Between the trimmed V and J ends, which lost 2 bases and 9 bases, there was a span of 5 bases. CDR3 nucleotides: TGCGCCAGCAGCCAAATAGGTTCACCCCTCCACTTT. It yields the protein CASSQIGSPLHF.

This rearrangement joins TRBV16 to TRBJ1-2; possibly TRBD1 for D (5 bases). The CDR3 totals 15 residues. Germline V CDR1 and CDR2: KGHSY, FQNENV. The germline V and J ends were trimmed by 5 bases and 8 bases, with 21 bases remaining between them. The CDR3 nucleotides are TGTGCCAGCAGCAAACTACAGGTCGTTGGGCTAGGCTACACCTTC. Protein: CASSKLQVVGLGYTF.

This sequence joins TRBV5-1 and TRBJ1-1, with a possible D match to TRBD1 (5 bases). The germline V gene encodes CDR1 SGHRS and CDR2 YFSETQ. Trimming left V 5 bases short and J 5 bases short, with 7 bases between. This CDR3 region has 11 residues. The CDR3 region is CASRQETEAFF. CDR3 DNA: TGCGCCAGCAGACAGGAAACTGAAGCTTTCTTT.